This passage covers 24 T cell receptor beta chains from one sample sequenced in a study of regulatory T cells in long-lasting Graves disease. CDR3 regions were amplified by Arm-PCR using iRepertoire HTBI primers to build TCR beta libraries. TCRdb re-analysed the multiplex PCR reads in MiXCR, keeping a single row per CDR3 protein. The sample contains 400,000 to 500,000 distinct CDR3 sequences, about a fifth of which appear only once. Time point here: persistent/refractory GD, antithyroid drugs over 5 years with positive TRAb. After RNA was extracted from PBMCs, the TCR library was made from it. This material consisted of peripheral blood mononuclear cells (PBMCs), taken when the disease was refractory, from a patient treated with antithyroid drugs. The receptors stem from a female donor with Graves disease.

This clonotype was observed a few times. The chain combines TRBV27 with TRBJ2-4, with 8 bases fitting TRBD2. The germline gives CDR1 MNHEY, CDR2 SMNVEV (reference sequence). The CDR3 sequence is 15 residues long. The J segment lost 2 bases and the V segment lost 6 bases, leaving 6 bases of the junction unmatched. The CDR3 is CASSLRGGPKNIQYF. The CDR3 DNA is TGTGCCAGCAGCCTTCGGGGGGGTCCCAAAAACATTCAGTACTTC.

This clonotype was picked up a small number of times. V and J are TRBV12-3 or TRBV12-4 and TRBJ2-2; D is unresolved. Between the trimmed V and J ends, which lost 7 bases and 5 bases, there was a span of 11 bases. CDR3 length equals 13 residues. This CDR3 reads CASTDSGTGELFF. CDR3 coding DNA: TGTGCCAGCACCGACTCAGGTACCGGGGAGCTGTTTTTT.

This clonotype was recorded at least ten times. This chain links TRBV24-1 with TRBJ2-5; D remains unclear. Between the trimmed V and J ends, which lost 5 bases and 5 bases, there was a span of 11 bases. The CDR3 has 13 residues. CDR1 KGHDR and CDR2 SFDVKD come from the germline V gene. The CDR3 DNA reads TGTGCCACCAGTGCCGATTTCGGGGAGACCCAGTACTTC. Residues: CATSADFGETQYF.

Ten or more counts support this clonotype. This chain links TRBV6-1 with TRBJ1-2; TRBD1 agrees at 9 bases. CDR3 length: 15 amino acids. The V gene's germline CDR1 is MNHNS and CDR2 SASEGT. V trimming: 5 bases; J trimming: 1 base; junction bases outside the gene matches: 5. CDR3 DNA sequence: TGTGCCAGCAGTACCGACAGGGGGAATAACTATGGCTACACCTTC. Translation: CASSTDRGNNYGYTF.

This clonotype was counted between two and nine times. The V call is TRBV7-2, the J call TRBJ1-5; D is unclear. V shed 3 bases and J shed 5 bases, with 8 bases lying between them. CDR1 is SGHTA, CDR2 FQGNSA, per germline. The CDR3 has 13 amino acids. CDR3 sequence reads: CASSFQAYQPQHF. CDR3 nucleotides: TGTGCCAGCAGCTTCCAGGCGTATCAGCCCCAGCATTTT. Looking up the rest from reference TRBV7-2 and TRBJ1-5 gives the full variable domain: GAGVSQSPSNKVTEKGKDVELRCDPISGHTALYWYRQSLGQGLEFLIYFQGNSAPDKSGLPSDRFSAERTGGSVSTLTIQRTQQEDSAVYLCASSFQAYQPQHFGDGTRLSIL.

V gene TRBV11-3 combines with J gene TRBJ2-7; D gene unclear. Germline lookup yields CDR1 SGHNT and CDR2 YENEEA. CDR3 size: 14 residues. With 2 bases removed from V and 5 bases from J, the gap between germline ends came to 13 bases. The CDR3 DNA sequence: TGTGCCAGCAGCTTATTTGTTGGGTTGGACGAGCAGTACTTC. Translated, it gives CASSLFVGLDEQYF. The full variable domain, rest sourced from reference TRBV11-3 and TRBJ2-7, is EAGVVQSPRYKIIEKKQPVAFWCNPISGHNTLYWYLQNLGQGPELLIRYENEEAVDDSQLPKDRFSAERLKGVDSTLKIQPAELGDSAVYLCASSLFVGLDEQYFGPGTRLTVT.

This clonotype was seen at least ten times. J is TRBJ1-2 and V is TRBV20-1; the D gene is possibly TRBD1 (6 bases). Trimming shortened V by 3 bases and J by 3 bases, and 14 bases separated the two germline ends. The CDR3 has 14 amino acids. The germline V gene has CDR1 DFQATT and CDR2 SNEGSKA (reference sequence). The DNA of the CDR3 is TGCAGTGCTAGCTCCTTCGGGACACACTATGGCTACACCTTC. Protein product: CSASSFGTHYGYTF.

This clonotype appeared many times. The chain has TRBV6-2 or TRBV6-3 and TRBJ1-2; D call uncertain. The germline V gene encodes CDR1 MNHEY and CDR2 SVGEGT. The CDR3 has 17 amino acids. V lost 3 bases to trimming and J lost 2 bases, with 19 bases between them. The CDR3 nucleotides read TGTGCCAGCAGTTATAAGGCCGGAACAGTAGTAAACTATGGCTACACCTTC. Translating gives CASSYKAGTVVNYGYTF.

This clonotype was observed a handful of times. This chain links TRBV30 with TRBJ1-5, with D hard to call. Trimming took 0 bases from V and 7 from J, leaving 13 bases between them. The CDR3 consists of 14 residues. Germline V gene lookup returns CDR1 GTSNPN and CDR2 SVGIG (reference sequence). CDR3: CAWSVYVGGQPQHF. The DNA for the CDR3 is TGTGCCTGGAGTGTATATGTGGGCGGGCAGCCCCAGCATTTT. Using reference TRBV30 and TRBJ1-5 for the parts outside the CDR3, the full variable domain is SQTIHQWPATLVQPVGSPLSLECTVEGTSNPNLYWYRQAAGRGLQLLFYSVGIGQISSEVPQNLSASRPQDRQFILSSKKLLLSDSGFYLCAWSVYVGGQPQHFGDGTRLSIL.

The rearrangement joins TRBV7-9 to TRBJ1-4; D gene unclear. V was clipped by 5 bases and J by 7 bases, with 11 bases between them. The CDR3 has 13 amino acids. Germline CDR1 SEHNR, CDR2 FQNEAQ (reference sequence). The CDR3 DNA follows: TGTGCCAGCAGCACGCCGGCGACTGAAAAACTGTTTTTT. The encoded protein is CASSTPATEKLFF. Full variable domain (outside the CDR3, taken from reference TRBV7-9 and TRBJ1-4): DTGVSQNPRHKITKRGQNVTFRCDPISEHNRLYWYRQTLGQGPEFLTYFQNEAQLEKSRLLSDRFSAERPKGSFSTLEIQRTEQGDSAMYLCASSTPATEKLFFGSGTQLSVL.

This clonotype was found a few times. This rearrangement joins TRBV5-8 to TRBJ1-2, with 9 bases matching TRBD1. In germline, CDR1 is SGHTS, CDR2 YDEGEE. The CDR3 runs 15 residues. V shed 1 base and J 7 bases; nucleotides not matched to a gene: 8. CDR3: CASSLLGTGSVGYTF. CDR3 sequence (DNA): TGTGCCAGCAGCTTGCTTGGGACAGGGTCGGTTGGCTACACCTTC.

The gene calls are TRBV7-9 and TRBJ2-4; D gene ambiguous. CDR1 is SEHNR and CDR2 is FQNEAQ in the germline V gene (reference sequence). The V gene lost 4 bases and the J gene lost 1 base, with 8 bases spanning the gap. The CDR3 runs to 14 residues. CDR3 amino acids: CASSYDGAKNIQYF. The CDR3 bases are TGTGCCAGCAGCTACGACGGGGCCAAAAACATTCAGTACTTC.

V usage is TRBV5-1 and J usage is TRBJ2-5, with D tentatively TRBD2 (6 bases). CDR3 length: 19 amino acids. Trimming left V 2 bases short and J 0 bases short, with 23 bases between. The germline V gene encodes CDR1 SGHRS and CDR2 YFSETQ. Written as DNA, the CDR3 is TGCGCCAGCAGCTTACTCTCGAGAGCCCTGGGAGGTAACCAAGAGACCCAGTACTTC. This sequence encodes CASSLLSRALGGNQETQYF. Full variable domain (remainder filled in from reference TRBV5-1 and TRBJ2-5): KAGVTQTPRYLIKTRGQQVTLSCSPISGHRSVSWYQQTPGQGLQFLFEYFSETQRNKGNFPGRFSGRQFSNSRSEMNVSTLELGDSALYLCASSLLSRALGGNQETQYFGPGTRLLVL.

This clonotype was observed a handful of times. It may be a read error: a sequence one base away is much more abundant. The V call is TRBV12-3 or TRBV12-4, the J call TRBJ1-4; tentative D call: TRBD1 (5 bases). CDR3 size: 17 residues. V lost 4 bases and J lost 7, with 22 bases in between. The CDR3 loop reads CASSSPGSLSGGEKLFF. CDR3 nucleotides: TGTGCCAGCAGTTCCCCTGGTAGTTTGTCCGGGGGTGAAAAACTGTTTTTT.

V gene TRBV5-5 combines with J gene TRBJ1-5, with a weak D call TRBD1 (5 bases). V lost 2 bases and J lost 2, with 17 bases in between. This CDR3 has 17 residues. Germline values: CDR1 SGHKS, CDR2 YYEKEE (reference sequence). This CDR3 reads CASSFTLRVIGNQPQHF. The CDR3 bases are TGTGCCAGCAGCTTTACCCTCAGGGTTATAGGCAATCAGCCCCAGCATTTT.

CDR3 sequence: CASSDRGRGEAFF. The CDR3 DNA is TGTGCCAGCAGCGACAGGGGACGTGGTGAAGCTTTCTTT. The V call is TRBV3-1, the J call TRBJ1-1; 8 positions match TRBD1. Trimming at V came to 5 bases and at J to 7 bases, leaving 6 bases not matched to a gene. This CDR3 region has 13 residues. Per the germline V gene, CDR1 is LGHDT and CDR2 is YNNKEL (reference sequence).

This clonotype has more than one count but fewer than ten. The chain is built from TRBV5-6 and TRBJ1-1, with 7 positions matching TRBD1. There are 15 residues in the CDR3. J gave up 4 bases and V 2 bases, and 8 bases lay outside the gene matches. The germline gives CDR1 SGHDT, CDR2 YYEEEE. For the CDR3, the DNA is TGTGCCAGCAGCTTTATATTTGGGGACAGCACTGAAGCTTTCTTT. Its protein product is CASSFIFGDSTEAFF.

This clonotype was picked up many times. The V and J genes are TRBV6-1 and TRBJ1-5, with unresolved D. V lost 8 bases and J 0 bases, leaving 8 bases between the germline ends. CDR1 and CDR2 from the germline V gene are MNHNS and SASEGT. The CDR3 consists of 13 residues. The CDR3 DNA follows: TGTGCCAGCGCCATTAATAGCAATCAGCCCCAGCATTTT. Its protein product is CASAINSNQPQHF.

This clonotype was observed at least ten times. The CDR3 is CASSRYTLTNEKLFF. The CDR3 nucleotides read TGTGCCAGCAGCCGCTACACGCTAACTAATGAAAAACTGTTTTTT. The V call is TRBV16, the J call TRBJ1-4; D unresolved. The V gene's germline CDR1 is KGHSY and CDR2 FQNENV. This CDR3 spans 15 amino acids. Deletions cut 4 bases from V and 1 base from J, with 10 bases between. The full variable domain, in which reference TRBV16 and TRBJ1-4 provide the parts outside the CDR3, is GEEVAQTPKHLVRGEGQKAKLYCAPIKGHSYVFWYQQVLKNEFKFLISFQNENVFDETGMPKERFSAKCLPNSPCSLEIQATKLEDSAVYFCASSRYTLTNEKLFFGSGTQLSVL.

This clonotype was counted at least ten times. The gene calls are TRBV2 and TRBJ2-5; a possible D gene is TRBD1 (5 bases). V was trimmed by 4 bases and J by 0 bases, leaving 6 bases between them. Germline CDR1 is SNHLY and CDR2 is FYNNEI. The CDR3 length is 13 residues. The CDR3 region has the DNA TGTGCCAGCAGTGCAGGGTACCAAGAGACCCAGTACTTC. It encodes CASSAGYQETQYF.

This clonotype was detected many times. V is TRBV28 and J is TRBJ2-5; D is possibly TRBD1 (7 bases). V was cut by 4 bases and J by 5 bases, with 14 bases left in between. This CDR3 region has 14 residues. Germline CDR1 is MDHEN and CDR2 is SYDVKM. Written as DNA, the CDR3 is TGTGCCAGCAGTTCCTTACAGGGGAGGGAGACCCAGTACTTC. Its translation: CASSSLQGRETQYF.

The rearrangement uses TRBV12-3 or TRBV12-4 and TRBJ2-7; maybe TRBD1 (6 bases). V gave up 5 bases and J gave up 2 bases, with 13 bases separating them. This CDR3 is 14 amino acids long. The CDR3 bases are TGTGCCAGCAGTCCTCCGACAGGTACCTACGAGCAGTACTTC. Its protein product is CASSPPTGTYEQYF.

This clonotype was detected many times. V usage is TRBV20-1 and J usage is TRBJ2-7; a possible D gene is TRBD1 (6 bases). V was trimmed by 3 bases and J by 0 bases, leaving 12 bases between them. Per the germline V gene, CDR1 is DFQATT and CDR2 is SNEGSKA (reference sequence). There are 14 residues in the CDR3. CDR3 residues: CSASGQLNSYEQYF. The CDR3 nucleotides are TGCAGTGCTAGTGGACAGCTTAACTCCTACGAGCAGTACTTC.

This clonotype was seen a handful of times. V usage is TRBV20-1 and J usage is TRBJ2-7, with D unresolved. Trimming cost V 4 bases and J 1 base, with 11 bases left between them. Germline-derived CDR1 and CDR2 are DFQATT and SNEGSKA (reference sequence). The CDR3 loop spans 13 amino acids. CDR3 in amino acids: CSAIDTGSYEQYF. The CDR3 region has the DNA TGCAGTGCTATAGACACGGGTTCCTACGAGCAGTACTTC.